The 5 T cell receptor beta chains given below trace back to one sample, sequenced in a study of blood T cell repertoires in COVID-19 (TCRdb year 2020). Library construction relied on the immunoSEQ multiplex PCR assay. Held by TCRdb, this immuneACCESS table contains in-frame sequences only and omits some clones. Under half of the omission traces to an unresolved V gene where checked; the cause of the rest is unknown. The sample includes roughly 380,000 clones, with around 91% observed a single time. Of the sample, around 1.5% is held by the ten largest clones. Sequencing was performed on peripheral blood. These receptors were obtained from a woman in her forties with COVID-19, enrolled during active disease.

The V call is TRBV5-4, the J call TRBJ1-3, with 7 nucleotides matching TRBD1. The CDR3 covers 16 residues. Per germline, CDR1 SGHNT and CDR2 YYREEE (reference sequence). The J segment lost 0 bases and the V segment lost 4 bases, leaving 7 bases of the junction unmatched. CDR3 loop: CASSVRTGASGNTIYF. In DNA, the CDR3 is TGTGCCAGCAGCGTGCGGACAGGCGCCTCTGGAAACACCATATATTTT.

The CDR3 region has the DNA TGCAGCGTTGAGGGGCCACAGCTACCCATGGGTAGGACCTTC. This codes for CSVEGPQLPMGRTF. The chain has TRBV29-1 and TRBJ1-2; D may be TRBD1 (5 bases). V was pared by 3 bases and J by 14 bases, with 25 bases between. The CDR3 is 14 residues long. The V gene's germline CDR1 is SQVTM and CDR2 ANQGSEA.

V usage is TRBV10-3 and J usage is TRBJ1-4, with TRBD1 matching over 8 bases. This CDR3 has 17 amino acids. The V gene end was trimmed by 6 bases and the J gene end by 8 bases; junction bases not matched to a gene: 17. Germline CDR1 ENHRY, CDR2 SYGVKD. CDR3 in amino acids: CAIRKSLTGENGEKLFF. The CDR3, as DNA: TGTGCCATCAGGAAATCTTTGACAGGGGAGAATGGGGAAAAACTGTTTTTT.

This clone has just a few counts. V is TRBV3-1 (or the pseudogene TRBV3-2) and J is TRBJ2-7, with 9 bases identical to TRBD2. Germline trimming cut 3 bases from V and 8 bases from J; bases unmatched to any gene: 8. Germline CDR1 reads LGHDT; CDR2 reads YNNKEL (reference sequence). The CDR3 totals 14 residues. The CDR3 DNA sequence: TGTGCCAGCAGCCACCTAGCGGGGACCGTAAAGCAGTACTTC. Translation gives CASSHLAGTVKQYF.

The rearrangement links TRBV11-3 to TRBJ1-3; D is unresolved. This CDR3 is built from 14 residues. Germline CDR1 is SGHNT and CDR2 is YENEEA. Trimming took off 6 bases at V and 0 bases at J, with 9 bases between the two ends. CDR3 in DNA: TGTGCCAGCAGTGAGAGCCCCTCTGGAAACACCATATATTTT. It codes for CASSESPSGNTIYF.